The 29 T cell receptor beta chains below were found in one sample sequenced in a study of cytomegalovirus exposure and HLA in healthy donors. The PCR was carried out with 60 Vbeta primers and 13 Jbeta primers. Generated by immunoSEQ multiplex PCR, the TCRdb table keeps only in-frame clones and is missing some. The sample lists 130,000 or so clones, approximately 78% occurring once. The sample consisted of PBMCs. The source of these receptors is a man aged 18 to 30 in good health and CMV-seropositive.

The chain carries TRBV28 and TRBJ1-2; D is possibly TRBD1 (6 bases). CDR3 size: 13 residues. Germline V CDR1 and CDR2: MDHEN, SYDVKM. V shed 2 bases and J shed 4 bases, with 8 bases lying between them. Written as DNA, the CDR3 is TGTGCCAGCAGTTTAACAGGGAGCTATGGCTACACCTTC. Its translation: CASSLTGSYGYTF.

The V call is TRBV6-5, the J call TRBJ2-7; 11 bases fit TRBD2. J was trimmed by 4 bases and V by 6 bases; bases with no gene match: 5. The CDR3 totals 14 residues. The germline V gene has CDR1 MNHEY and CDR2 SVGAGI. The CDR3: CASRPGLADYEQYF. The DNA of the CDR3 is TGTGCCAGCAGACCGGGACTAGCGGATTACGAGCAGTACTTC.

CDR3 sequence (DNA): TGCAGCGCTATGACAGGGGGCAATCAGCCCCAGCATTTT. It encodes CSAMTGGNQPQHF. This chain connects TRBV29-1 to TRBJ1-5; 8 bases align to TRBD1. V was clipped by 7 bases and J by 2 bases; unmatched bases: 4. Looked up from germline, CDR1 is SQVTM and CDR2 is ANQGSEA. The CDR3 is 13 amino acids.

In its sample, this clone was seen a few times. The rearrangement links TRBV2 to TRBJ1-4; TRBD1 agrees at 8 bases. V dropped 6 bases and J dropped 8; count of bases not matched to a gene: 8. This CDR3 spans 14 amino acids. Germline CDR1 SNHLY, CDR2 FYNNEI. CDR3 sequence (DNA): TGTGCCAGCAGGAAAGGACAGGGTATCGAAAAACTGTTTTTT. This encodes CASRKGQGIEKLFF.

The V and J genes are TRBV5-8 and TRBJ2-7; TRBD2 is a possible D gene (5 bases). CDR1 is SGHTS, CDR2 YDEGEE, per germline. V shed 3 bases and J shed 7 bases, with 11 bases lying between them. CDR3 length: 12 amino acids. The CDR3 DNA sequence: TGTGCCAGCAGCTGGAGCGGCCGGGAGCAGTACTTC. Residues: CASSWSGREQYF.

The rearrangement joins TRBV10-1 to TRBJ2-7; D might be TRBD2 (5 bases). The germline V gene has CDR1 WNHNN and CDR2 SYGVQD (reference sequence). This CDR3 has 14 residues. Trimming removed 2 bases from V and 5 bases from J, with 13 bases in between. The CDR3 nucleotides are TGCGCCAGCAGTGAGAGGCGGTCGCGGGACGAGCAGTACTTC. It yields the protein CASSERRSRDEQYF.

This clone was picked up one time. The gene calls are TRBV11-2 and TRBJ1-2; TRBD1 is a possible D gene (6 bases). This CDR3 has 15 amino acids. V lost 3 bases and J 0 bases, leaving 11 bases between the germline ends. CDR1 is SGHAT and CDR2 is FQNNGV in the germline V gene. Here the CDR3 reads CASSFRSGANYGYTF. The CDR3 coding sequence is TGTGCCAGCAGCTTTCGGTCAGGGGCTAACTATGGCTACACCTTC.

This rearrangement joins TRBV10-1 to TRBJ1-1, with D tentatively TRBD1 (6 bases). This CDR3 spans 14 amino acids. The V end was cut by 2 bases, the J end by 3 bases, with 10 bases between. Germline V gives CDR1 WNHNN, CDR2 SYGVQD (reference sequence). The CDR3 sequence is CASSERQAHTEAFF. CDR3 coding DNA: TGCGCCAGCAGTGAGAGACAGGCGCACACTGAAGCTTTCTTT.

The gene calls are TRBV28 and TRBJ2-3; 9 bases are shared with TRBD2. After removal of 2 bases from V and 2 bases from J, the junction contained 5 bases not matched to a gene. From germline, CDR1 is MDHEN and CDR2 SYDVKM. The CDR3 length is 16 residues. CDR3 in amino acids: CASSLPTSGFTDTQYF. The CDR3 DNA is TGTGCCAGCAGTTTACCGACTAGCGGATTCACAGATACGCAGTATTTT.

This rearrangement joins TRBV7-9 to TRBJ1-1; 8 nucleotides align to TRBD1. The V segment lost 5 bases and the J segment 9 bases; nucleotides outside the gene matches: 11. The CDR3 totals 14 residues. Germline CDR1 and CDR2: SEHNR and FQNEAQ (reference sequence). CDR3 nucleotide sequence: TGTGCCAGCAGCACCAGCGGACAGGGAAAAAAAGCTTTCTTT. Encoded protein: CASSTSGQGKKAFF.

The genes are TRBV28 and TRBJ2-1; 12 bases are shared with TRBD2. The CDR3 is 15 amino acids. Losses at the gene ends were 7 bases for V and 4 bases for J; bases not matched to a gene: 5. CDR1 is MDHEN, CDR2 SYDVKM, per germline. As DNA, the CDR3 is TGTGCCAGCATCCCGGGACTAGCGGGTTACAATGAGCAGTTCTTC. Translated, it gives CASIPGLAGYNEQFF.

The chain employs TRBV13 and TRBJ2-7; a weak D match, TRBD2 (5 bases). The CDR3 is 12 amino acids. V lost 2 bases to trimming and J lost 6 bases, with 8 bases between them. CDR1 and CDR2 (germline): PRHDT, FYEKMQ (reference sequence). CDR3 in DNA: TGTGCCAGCAGCTTATTAGCGTTCGAGCAGTACTTC. It translates to CASSLLAFEQYF.

This rearrangement joins TRBV27 to TRBJ1-5; the match to TRBD1 covers 7 bases. CDR1 and CDR2 (germline): MNHEY, SMNVEV (reference sequence). The V segment lost 7 bases and the J segment 7 bases; nucleotides outside the gene matches: 7. The CDR3 runs to 13 residues. CDR3 amino acids: CASTDRVGQPQHF. CDR3 nucleotides: TGTGCCAGCACCGACAGGGTTGGCCAGCCCCAGCATTTT.

The V call is TRBV7-2, the J call TRBJ1-4; 7 bases fit TRBD1. Germline V CDR1 and CDR2: SGHTA, FQGNSA. V shed 6 bases, J shed 7 bases, and the junction held 5 bases outside the gene matches. The CDR3 covers 13 residues. The CDR3 DNA sequence: TGTGCCAGCAGACCTTGGACAGGTGAAAAACTGTTTTTT. The encoded protein is CASRPWTGEKLFF.

The chain combines TRBV5-1 with TRBJ1-4, with D hard to call. The CDR3 has 15 residues. The V gene lost 0 bases and the J gene lost 0 bases, with 6 bases spanning the gap. Germline V gene lookup returns CDR1 SGHRS and CDR2 YFSETQ. The DNA for the CDR3 is TGCGCCAGCAGCTTGGGTCGTGCAACTAATGAAAAACTGTTTTTT. Its protein product is CASSLGRATNEKLFF.

V usage is TRBV28 and J usage is TRBJ1-4, with D possibly matching TRBD1 (5 bases). The V end lost 8 bases, the J end lost 10 bases, and 20 bases lay between the germline ends. Germline CDR1 reads MDHEN; CDR2 reads SYDVKM. This CDR3 is 14 amino acids long. The CDR3 region has the DNA TGTGCCAGCGGGCGGGGACTACGCCTCGGAAAACTGTTTTTT. It codes for CASGRGLRLGKLFF.

In this sample, this clone turned up a few times. The chain uses TRBV6-1 and TRBJ1-1, with D tentatively TRBD1 (5 bases). The ends were cut back, 5 bases at V and 6 bases at J, with 13 bases in the middle. The CDR3 extends over 13 amino acids. The germline V gene encodes CDR1 MNHNS and CDR2 SASEGT. The CDR3, as DNA: TGTGCCAGCAGTTTACGACAGATGGCTGAAGCTTTCTTT. It translates to CASSLRQMAEAFF.

The chain recombines TRBV2 with TRBJ2-2; 12 bases line up with TRBD2. The CDR3 is 18 amino acids. CDR1 is SNHLY, CDR2 FYNNEI, per germline. V gave up 6 bases and J gave up 0 bases; unmatched junction bases: 8. CDR3 residues: CASRGTSGPRTNTGELFF. In DNA form, the CDR3 reads TGTGCCAGCAGGGGGACTAGCGGGCCTCGGACGAACACCGGGGAGCTGTTTTTT.

The chain has TRBV28 and TRBJ2-1, with 8 bases identical to TRBD2. V lost 6 bases and J lost 8; bases outside the gene matches: 12. Germline V gives CDR1 MDHEN, CDR2 SYDVKM. This CDR3 contains 15 residues. CDR3 in DNA: TGTGCCAGCAGCCTGCCAGAGGGGACTAGGCATGAGCAGTTCTTC. It yields the protein CASSLPEGTRHEQFF.

This clone has a single count. J is TRBJ2-5 and V is TRBV7-6, with a weak D call TRBD1 (5 bases). V lost 2 bases to trimming and J lost 5 bases, with 12 bases between them. Germline CDR1 is SGHVS and CDR2 is FNYEAQ. CDR3 length: 14 amino acids. The CDR3 DNA reads as TGTGCCAGCAGCTTAATTCTTCCAGGGGAGACCCAGTACTTC. The encoded protein is CASSLILPGETQYF. Full variable domain (remainder filled in from reference TRBV7-6 and TRBJ2-5): GAGVSQSPRYKVTKRGQDVALRCDPISGHVSLYWYRQALGQGPEFLTYFNYEAQQDKSGLPNDRFSAERPEGSISTLTIQRTEQRDSAMYRCASSLILPGETQYFGPGTRLLVL.

The V and J genes are TRBV28 and TRBJ2-1, with 8 bases aligning to TRBD2. The V gene's germline CDR1 is MDHEN and CDR2 SYDVKM. CDR3 length: 16 amino acids. J lost 5 bases, V lost 5 bases, and 11 bases had no gene match. Here the CDR3 reads CASSAISGSFHNEQFF. CDR3 coding DNA: TGTGCCAGCAGTGCGATAAGCGGGAGTTTCCACAATGAGCAGTTCTTC. Filled out from reference TRBV28 and TRBJ2-1, the complete variable domain reads DVKVTQSSRYLVKRTGEKVFLECVQDMDHENMFWYRQDPGLGLRLIYFSYDVKMKEKGDIPEGYSVSREKKERFSLILESASTNQTSMYLCASSAISGSFHNEQFFGPGTRLTVL.

The rearrangement uses TRBV19 and TRBJ1-5; TRBD1 agrees at 11 bases. CDR3 length: 17 residues. Trimming at V came to 5 bases and at J to 1 base, leaving 7 bases not matched to a gene. From germline, CDR1 is LNHDA and CDR2 SQIVND (reference sequence). CDR3: CASSFWTGGTSNQPQHF. CDR3 DNA sequence: TGTGCCAGTAGTTTCTGGACAGGGGGCACAAGCAATCAGCCCCAGCATTTT.

The rearrangement uses TRBV7-3 and TRBJ2-3, with 7 nucleotides matching TRBD2. The CDR3 extends over 15 amino acids. The V gene's germline CDR1 is SGHTA and CDR2 FQGTGA. Unmatched junction bases numbered 10, after V lost 5 bases and J lost 5 bases. CDR3 sequence (DNA): TGTGCCAGCAGCCCCCCCGGACTAGTTAGAGATACGCAGTATTTT. It specifies CASSPPGLVRDTQYF.

V usage is TRBV5-1 and J usage is TRBJ2-7; 9 nucleotides align to TRBD1. V lost 0 bases, J lost 2 bases, and 6 bases stayed unmatched. This CDR3 comprises 16 residues. Germline V gene lookup returns CDR1 SGHRS and CDR2 YFSETQ. As DNA, the CDR3 is TGCGCCAGCAGCTTGGCGGGGGACAGGGACACCTACGAGCAGTACTTC. It is translated as CASSLAGDRDTYEQYF.

The CDR3 region has the DNA TGTGCCAGCAGCGTAGGTATGGGGCCCCAGGAGACCCAGTACTTC. Protein: CASSVGMGPQETQYF. The chain couples TRBV9 to TRBJ2-5; a possible D gene is TRBD1 (5 bases). CDR3 size: 15 residues. V was pared by 0 bases and J by 5 bases, with 14 bases between. Germline V gene sequence: CDR1 SGDLS, CDR2 YYNGEE. Full variable domain (rest looked up from reference TRBV9 and TRBJ2-5): DSGVTQTPKHLITATGQRVTLRCSPRSGDLSVYWYQQSLDQGLQFLIQYYNGEERAKGNILERFSAQQFPDLHSELNLSSLELGDSALYFCASSVGMGPQETQYFGPGTRLLVL.

The V call is TRBV29-1, the J call TRBJ1-2; TRBD1 matches at 8 bases. CDR1 is SQVTM, CDR2 ANQGSEA, per germline. This CDR3 region has 14 residues. The trim removed 3 bases at V and 8 bases at J, leaving 11 bases unmatched. CDR3 DNA sequence: TGCAGCGTTGACAGGGGGCGCAGGGAAGGAGGCTACACCTTC. Protein product: CSVDRGRREGGYTF.

This clone has only one observation. This rearrangement joins TRBV7-9 to TRBJ2-1; a possible D gene is TRBD2 (7 bases). The V gene's germline CDR1 is SEHNR and CDR2 FQNEAQ (reference sequence). The CDR3 covers 14 residues. Trimming removed 5 bases from V and 11 bases from J, with 19 bases in between. The DNA for the CDR3 is TGTGCCAGCAGCCCCAGCGTGGGGGGGCCAAAGCAGTTCTTC. It encodes CASSPSVGGPKQFF.

This chain connects TRBV5-8 to TRBJ1-3; no clear D. The CDR3 consists of 15 residues. Trimming took off 2 bases at V and 0 bases at J, with 9 bases between the two ends. CDR1 is SGHTS and CDR2 is YDEGEE in the germline V gene. The chain's CDR3 is CASSFGGSSGNTIYF. The CDR3 coding sequence is TGTGCCAGCAGCTTTGGCGGGAGCTCTGGAAACACCATATATTTT.

The J gene is TRBJ1-1, the V gene TRBV7-6; perhaps TRBD1 as D (5 bases). CDR1 is SGHVS, CDR2 FNYEAQ, per germline. This CDR3 is built from 15 residues. Trimming cost V 3 bases and J 5 bases, with 16 bases left between them. This chain's CDR3 is CASSFPGLLSTEAFF. CDR3 nucleotides: TGTGCCAGCAGCTTCCCGGGACTCTTGAGTACTGAAGCTTTCTTT.